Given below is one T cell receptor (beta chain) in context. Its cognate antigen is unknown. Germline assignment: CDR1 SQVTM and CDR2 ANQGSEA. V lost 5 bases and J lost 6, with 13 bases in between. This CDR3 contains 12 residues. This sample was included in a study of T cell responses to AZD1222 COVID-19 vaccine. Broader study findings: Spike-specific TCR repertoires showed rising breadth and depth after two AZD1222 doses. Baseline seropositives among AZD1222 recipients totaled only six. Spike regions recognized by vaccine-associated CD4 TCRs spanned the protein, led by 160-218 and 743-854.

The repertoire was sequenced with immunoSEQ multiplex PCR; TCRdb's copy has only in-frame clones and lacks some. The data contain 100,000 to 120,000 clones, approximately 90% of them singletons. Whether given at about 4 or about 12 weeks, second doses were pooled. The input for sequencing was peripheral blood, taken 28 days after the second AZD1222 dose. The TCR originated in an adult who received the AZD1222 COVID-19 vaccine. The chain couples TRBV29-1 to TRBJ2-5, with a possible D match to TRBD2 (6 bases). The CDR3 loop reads CSVLSGGKTQYF. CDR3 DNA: TGCAGCGTTTTAAGTGGCGGGAAGACCCAGTACTTC.